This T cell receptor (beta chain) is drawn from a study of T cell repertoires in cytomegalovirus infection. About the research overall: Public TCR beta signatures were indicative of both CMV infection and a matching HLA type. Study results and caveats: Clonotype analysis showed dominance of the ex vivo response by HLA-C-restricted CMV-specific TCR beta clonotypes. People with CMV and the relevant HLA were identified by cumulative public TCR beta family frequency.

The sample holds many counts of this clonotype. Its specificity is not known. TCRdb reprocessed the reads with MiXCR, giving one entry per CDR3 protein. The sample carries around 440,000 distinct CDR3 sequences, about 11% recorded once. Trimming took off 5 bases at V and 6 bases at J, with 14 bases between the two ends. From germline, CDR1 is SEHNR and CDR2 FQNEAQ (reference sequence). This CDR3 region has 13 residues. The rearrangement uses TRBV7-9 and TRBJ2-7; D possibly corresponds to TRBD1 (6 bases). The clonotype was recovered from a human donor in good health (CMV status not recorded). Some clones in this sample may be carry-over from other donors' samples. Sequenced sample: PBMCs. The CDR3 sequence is CASSLLTGTEQYF. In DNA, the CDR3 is TGTGCCAGCAGCCTATTAACAGGGACCGAGCAGTACTTC.